A single sample gave rise to the 21 T cell receptor beta chains below, sequenced in a study of cytomegalovirus exposure and HLA in healthy donors. PCR was performed using 60 Vbeta and 13 Jbeta primers. Method: immunoSEQ multiplex PCR; TCRdb's copy keeps in-frame clones and lacks some. The ten top clones account for about 1%, within a sample of about 200,000 clones. Sequenced material: PBMCs. All receptors come from a young woman in good health and CMV-seropositive.

The chain employs TRBV5-6 and TRBJ2-6; D gene uncertain. Trimming took 4 bases from V and 1 from J, leaving 9 bases between them. This CDR3 contains 15 residues. Germline V gene sequence: CDR1 SGHDT, CDR2 YYEEEE. The CDR3 bases are TGTGCCAGCAGCGATGGAGTTTCTGGGGCCAACGTCCTGACTTTC. It translates to CASSDGVSGANVLTF.

The chain joins TRBV11-2 to TRBJ2-1, with D unclear. The ends were cut back, 3 bases at V and 9 bases at J, with 6 bases in the middle. Germline V gene lookup returns CDR1 SGHAT and CDR2 FQNNGV. The CDR3 has 11 amino acids. The DNA for the CDR3 is TGTGCCAGCAGCTTCGTTATTGAGCAGTTCTTC. As protein: CASSFVIEQFF.

The CDR3 here is CSVTNTGITEAFF. The CDR3 DNA reads as TGCAGCGTTACTAATACAGGGATCACTGAAGCTTTCTTT. This sequence joins TRBV29-1 and TRBJ1-1; tentative D call: TRBD1 (6 bases). V lost 5 bases to trimming and J lost 4 bases, with 14 bases between them. Germline CDR1 and CDR2: SQVTM and ANQGSEA. The CDR3 sequence is 13 residues long.

DNA for the CDR3: TGTGCCAGCAGCTCCAGCGGGGAGGAATCACCCCTCCACTTT. Translated, it gives CASSSSGEESPLHF. This rearrangement joins TRBV7-9 to TRBJ1-6; D is undetermined. Germline CDR1 SEHNR, CDR2 FQNEAQ (reference sequence). The CDR3 totals 14 residues. The V end was cut by 4 bases, the J end by 10 bases, with 14 bases between.

The J gene is TRBJ1-6, the V gene TRBV4-1; a possible D gene is TRBD1 (5 bases). The CDR3 is 13 amino acids. From germline, CDR1 is MGHRA and CDR2 YSYEKL. V gave up 4 bases and J gave up 7 bases, with 8 bases separating them. The CDR3 is CASSLDRNSPLHF. CDR3 DNA: TGCGCCAGCAGCCTAGACAGAAATTCACCCCTCCACTTT.

This chain links TRBV4-2 with TRBJ2-5; D is perhaps TRBD2 (7 bases). The CDR3 runs to 17 residues. V gave up 5 bases and J gave up 1 base, with 20 bases separating them. Germline V CDR1 and CDR2: LGHNA, YNFKEQ. CDR3 in amino acids: CASSVRGGQTSQETQYF. The CDR3 coding sequence is TGTGCCAGCAGCGTCCGCGGGGGCCAGACCTCCCAAGAGACCCAGTACTTC.

The chain recombines TRBV18 with TRBJ1-2; 9 bases agree with TRBD1. The germline V gene encodes CDR1 KGHSH and CDR2 LQKENI. V shed 6 bases, J shed 0 bases, and the junction held 5 bases outside the gene matches. The CDR3 extends over 15 amino acids. CDR3 residues: CASSPGTGSNYGYTF. CDR3 nucleotides: TGTGCCAGCTCCCCCGGGACAGGGTCTAACTATGGCTACACCTTC.

The V call is TRBV9, the J call TRBJ2-4, with D unresolved. V was clipped by 4 bases and J by 6 bases, with 8 bases between them. The CDR3 is 12 residues long. The germline CDR1 and CDR2 sequences are SGDLS and YYNGEE. The CDR3 reads CASSSPGNIQYF. DNA of the CDR3: TGTGCCAGCAGCTCCCCCGGAAACATTCAGTACTTC.

The V call is TRBV5-4, the J call TRBJ2-1; D possibly corresponds to TRBD2 (6 bases). Germline V gene lookup returns CDR1 SGHNT and CDR2 YYREEE (reference sequence). The CDR3 spans 14 residues. Trimming removed 9 bases from V and 4 bases from J, with 17 bases in between. CDR3 sequence reads: CATRRDFGYNEQFF. The CDR3 coding sequence is TGTGCCACACGACGGGACTTTGGGTACAATGAGCAGTTCTTC. Based on the CDR3 plus reference TRBV5-4 and TRBJ2-1, the full variable domain is ETGVTQSPTHLIKTRGQQVTLRCSSQSGHNTVSWYQQALGQGPQFIFQYYREEENGRGNFPPRFSGLQFPNYSSELNVNALELDDSALYLCATRRDFGYNEQFFGPGTRLTVL.

This chain uses TRBV5-5 with TRBJ2-3; 9 positions match TRBD2. V shed 5 bases, J shed 0 bases, and the junction held 10 bases outside the gene matches. Germline values: CDR1 SGHKS, CDR2 YYEKEE (reference sequence). The length of the CDR3 is 17 residues. DNA of the CDR3: TGTGCCAGCAGTCGCTTGGTAGCGGGGGCAAGCACAGATACGCAGTATTTT. It specifies CASSRLVAGASTDTQYF.

The genes are TRBV19 and TRBJ2-1, with 12 bases matching TRBD2. This CDR3 has 15 residues. V was pared by 2 bases and J by 9 bases, with 5 bases of the junction left unmatched. Germline V gene lookup returns CDR1 LNHDA and CDR2 SQIVND (reference sequence). The CDR3: CASSISLAGGIEQFF. Written as DNA, the CDR3 is TGTGCCAGTAGTATAAGTCTAGCGGGAGGGATTGAGCAGTTCTTC.

The chain combines TRBV5-1 with TRBJ1-1; 7 nucleotides match TRBD1. There are 15 residues in the CDR3. J lost 2 bases, V lost 1 base, and 5 bases had no gene match. CDR1 SGHRS and CDR2 YFSETQ come from the germline V gene. The CDR3 nucleotides read TGCGCCAGCAGCTTGCTCGGGACAGCCAACACTGAAGCTTTCTTT. It encodes CASSLLGTANTEAFF.

The chain employs TRBV2 and TRBJ1-1, with D possibly being TRBD1 (5 bases). CDR3 size: 11 residues. V dropped 6 bases and J dropped 7 bases, with 9 bases sitting between them. Germline CDR1 and CDR2: SNHLY and FYNNEI. The CDR3 DNA is TGTGCCAGCAGGCCCGACAGTGAAGCTTTCTTT. Protein: CASRPDSEAFF.

CDR3 DNA: TGTGCCATCAGTGATGTCGAGGAAAGTGAAGCTTTCTTT. It is translated as CAISDVEESEAFF. This chain connects TRBV10-3 to TRBJ1-1, with no clear D. The length of the CDR3 is 13 residues. V lost 3 bases and J 7 bases, leaving 12 bases between the germline ends. Germline lookup yields CDR1 ENHRY and CDR2 SYGVKD.

The gene calls are TRBV5-1 and TRBJ2-5, with a weak D call TRBD1 (6 bases). With 2 bases removed from V and 2 bases from J, the gap between germline ends came to 16 bases. CDR3 length equals 16 residues. The germline CDR1 and CDR2 sequences are SGHRS and YFSETQ. The CDR3 protein is CASSLGGHPGQETQYF. Here the CDR3 DNA reads TGCGCCAGCAGCTTAGGGGGACACCCCGGTCAAGAGACCCAGTACTTC.

Regarding this clone: The same CDR3 is also encoded by other DNA sequences in this sample. This chain links TRBV5-1 with TRBJ1-2, with D possibly being TRBD1 (6 bases). This CDR3 is 13 amino acids long. From germline, CDR1 is SGHRS and CDR2 YFSETQ. Between the trimmed V and J ends, which lost 4 bases and 2 bases, there was a span of 9 bases. The CDR3 here is CASSEQGNYGYTF. DNA of the CDR3: TGCGCCAGCAGCGAACAGGGAAACTATGGCTACACCTTC.

The V call is TRBV7-8, the J call TRBJ2-7, with D uncertain. This CDR3 contains 13 residues. CDR1 is SGHVS, CDR2 FQNEAQ, per germline. The germline V and J ends were trimmed by 0 bases and 5 bases, with 8 bases remaining between them. CDR3: CASSLASIHEQYF. In DNA, the CDR3 is TGTGCCAGCAGCTTAGCCTCTATCCACGAGCAGTACTTC.

The chain links TRBV7-2 to TRBJ2-3, with D perhaps TRBD2 (5 bases). V gave up 4 bases and J gave up 2 bases, with 16 bases separating them. The CDR3 spans 16 residues. Germline assignment: CDR1 SGHTA and CDR2 FQGNSA. CDR3 sequence reads: CASSSTNWDYTDTQYF. The DNA for the CDR3 is TGTGCCAGCAGCTCGACTAATTGGGATTACACAGATACGCAGTATTTT.

The V call is TRBV27, the J call TRBJ2-7, with 8 nucleotides matching TRBD1. V was pared by 10 bases and J by 6 bases, with 11 bases of the junction left unmatched. The germline V gene has CDR1 MNHEY and CDR2 SMNVEV (reference sequence). The CDR3 totals 13 residues. The DNA of the CDR3 is TGTGCCACCCAAAGGACAGGGTCGTTCGAGCAGTACTTC. Translated, it gives CATQRTGSFEQYF.

The gene calls are TRBV6-5 and TRBJ2-2, with 8 nucleotides matching TRBD2. The CDR3 contains 14 residues. Germline values: CDR1 MNHEY, CDR2 SVGAGI. The V segment lost 7 bases and the J segment 1 base; nucleotides outside the gene matches: 2. The chain's CDR3 is CASKRGQNTGELFF. The CDR3 DNA reads TGTGCCAGCAAGCGGGGGCAGAACACCGGGGAGCTGTTTTTT.

The V and J genes are TRBV27 and TRBJ1-2; 9 bases match TRBD1. The CDR3 sequence is 14 residues long. Germline trimming cut 8 bases from V and 6 bases from J; bases unmatched to any gene: 10. In germline, CDR1 is MNHEY, CDR2 SMNVEV (reference sequence). The CDR3 DNA reads TGTGCCAGCTCAGGGTTACAGGGGGCGGATGGCTACACCTTC. This gives the protein CASSGLQGADGYTF.